Below are 24 T cell receptor beta chains sequenced from a single sample in a study of OX40 agonist ivuxolimab in advanced cancers. TCRdb's copy holds only in-frame clones and misses some; the assay was immunoSEQ multiplex PCR. The sample lists about 49,000 clones, 85% occurring once. This specimen was CD4+ or CD8+ T cells sorted from blood, taken in a trial of the OX40 agonist ivuxolimab. These receptors all come from an adult with an advanced solid tumor such as melanoma, head and neck, liver or kidney cancer.

V usage is TRBV7-6 and J usage is TRBJ2-3, with TRBD1 identical over 11 bases. Germline assignment: CDR1 SGHVS and CDR2 FNYEAQ. This CDR3 has 16 amino acids. V dropped 4 bases and J dropped 3; count of bases not matched to a gene: 6. CDR3 DNA: TGTGCCAGCAGCTCCGGACAGGGGGCGACAACAGATACGCAGTATTTT. Amino acids: CASSSGQGATTDTQYF.

Only one count was recorded for this clone. This chain uses TRBV27 with TRBJ1-5, with D unresolved. Trimming removed 6 bases from V and 7 bases from J, with 16 bases in between. This CDR3 region has 14 residues. CDR1 MNHEY and CDR2 SMNVEV come from the germline V gene (reference sequence). The CDR3 DNA reads as TGTGCCAGCAGCCATGACGAGGGAAGACAGCCCCAGCATTTT. Amino acids: CASSHDEGRQPQHF.

The gene calls are TRBV21-1 and TRBJ2-7; the table calls TRBD1, which could not be checked here. TRBV21-1 is tagged as a pseudogene. The CDR3 is made up of 16 amino acids. In DNA, the CDR3 is TGTGCCAGCAGCAAGAACCGGGACAGGAAGGCCTACGAGCAGTACGTC. This encodes CASSKNRDRKAYEQYV.

The V call is TRBV10-1, the J call TRBJ2-1, with 12 bases fitting TRBD2. Germline assignment: CDR1 WNHNN and CDR2 SYGVQD (reference sequence). The CDR3 totals 18 residues. V shed 4 bases, J shed 7 bases, and the junction held 14 bases outside the gene matches. Here the CDR3 reads CASSGPTSTSGGGNEQFF. In DNA, the CDR3 is TGCGCCAGCAGTGGACCCACTTCGACTAGCGGGGGCGGGAATGAGCAGTTCTTC.

This clone has more than one count but fewer than ten. The chain employs TRBV9 and TRBJ2-2; 7 bases match TRBD1. This CDR3 has 15 amino acids. Germline V CDR1 and CDR2: SGDLS, YYNGEE. With 3 bases clipped from V and 5 bases from J, the junction kept 7 bases outside the gene matches. CDR3 in DNA: TGTGCCAGCAGCGCAGAAGGGGGCCGGACCGGGGAGCTGTTTTTT. Translated: CASSAEGGRTGELFF.

V is TRBV11-2 and J is TRBJ1-2; TRBD1 agrees at 12 bases. V lost 5 bases to trimming and J lost 8 bases; unmatched junction nucleotides: 6. This CDR3 has 14 amino acids. Per germline, CDR1 SGHAT and CDR2 FQNNGV. The CDR3 sequence: CASSQPGQGAGYTF. The CDR3 DNA is TGTGCCAGCAGCCAGCCGGGACAGGGGGCGGGCTACACCTTC. The entire variable domain, with the rest obtained from reference TRBV11-2 and TRBJ1-2, is as follows: EAGVAQSPRYKIIEKRQSVAFWCNPISGHATLYWYQQILGQGPKLLIQFQNNGVVDDSQLPKDRFSAERLKGVDSTLKIQPAKLEDSAVYLCASSQPGQGAGYTFGSGTRLTVV.

The chain links TRBV6-5 to TRBJ2-5; TRBD1 or TRBD2 may be the D gene (5 bases each). This CDR3 region has 15 residues. Trimming cost V 4 bases and J 5 bases, with 17 bases left between them. Germline values: CDR1 MNHEY, CDR2 SVGAGI. The DNA for the CDR3 is TGTGCCAGCAGTTTATCCTTGGGGGTGGGCGAGACCCAGTACTTC. Protein: CASSLSLGVGETQYF.

The rearrangement joins TRBV6-6 to TRBJ1-1; maybe TRBD1 (5 bases). This CDR3 has 14 amino acids. CDR1 and CDR2 (germline): MNHNY, SVGAGI (reference sequence). V was shortened by 2 bases and J by 1 base, with 8 bases between the two germline ends. This chain's CDR3 is CASSYGGGNTEAFF. As DNA, the CDR3 is TGTGCCAGCAGTTACGGTGGGGGGAACACTGAAGCTTTCTTT.

J is TRBJ1-1 and V is TRBV19, with D maybe TRBD1 (5 bases). V was clipped by 7 bases and J by 0 bases, with 12 bases between them. CDR1 and CDR2 from the germline V gene are LNHDA and SQIVND (reference sequence). This CDR3 is 14 amino acids long. The DNA of the CDR3 is TGTGCCAGTAATCCGGGACTGCTGAACACTGAAGCTTTCTTT. Translation: CASNPGLLNTEAFF.

The chain is built from TRBV4-3 and TRBJ2-7, with a possible D match to TRBD1 (6 bases). The CDR3 covers 14 residues. CDR1 is LGHNA, CDR2 YSLEER, per germline. V lost 0 bases and J lost 4, with 10 bases in between. In DNA form, the CDR3 reads TGCGCCAGCAGCCAAGACAGGGGTGGTTACGAGCAGTACGTC. Protein product: CASSQDRGGYEQYV.

The chain links TRBV10-2 to TRBJ2-1, with 8 bases lining up with TRBD2. V lost 8 bases to trimming and J lost 3 bases; unmatched junction nucleotides: 6. Germline V lookup: CDR1 WSHSY, CDR2 SAAADI. CDR3 length: 14 amino acids. This CDR3 is CASGGSGNYNEQFF. The DNA for the CDR3 is TGCGCCAGCGGTGGTAGCGGGAACTACAATGAGCAGTTCTTC.

DNA of the CDR3: TGTGCCAGCAGCCCCCGGACAGGTACAGATACGCAGTATTTT. It is translated as CASSPRTGTDTQYF. The rearrangement uses TRBV4-2 and TRBJ2-3; 7 nucleotides agree with TRBD1. The germline gives CDR1 LGHNA, CDR2 YNFKEQ. The junction had 4 bases not matched to a gene; V was cut back by 4 bases and J by 3 bases. The CDR3 is 14 residues long.

The chain is built from TRBV6-1 and TRBJ2-7; 11 positions agree with TRBD2. The CDR3 sequence is 15 residues long. Per the germline V gene, CDR1 is MNHNS and CDR2 is SASEGT. The trim removed 1 base at V and 3 bases at J, leaving 2 bases unmatched. The CDR3 is CASSEEGTSGYEQYV. The CDR3 DNA follows: TGTGCCAGCAGTGAAGAGGGGACTAGCGGCTACGAGCAGTACGTC.

The CDR3 here is CSLRLRAPYNEQFF. Written as DNA, the CDR3 is TGCAGCTTAAGACTCAGGGCCCCCTACAATGAGCAGTTCTTC. This chain connects TRBV29-1 to TRBJ2-1, with D possibly TRBD1 on 5 matching bases. V dropped 8 bases and J dropped 2 bases, with 16 bases sitting between them. Germline V CDR1 and CDR2: SQVTM, ANQGSEA. This CDR3 spans 14 amino acids.

Only a few counts were recorded for this clone. The chain is built from TRBV11-3 and TRBJ2-2; 9 nucleotides line up with TRBD2. The CDR3 sequence is 16 residues long. V dropped 1 base and J dropped 4; count of bases not matched to a gene: 4. Germline CDR1 SGHNT, CDR2 YENEEA. The CDR3 DNA reads TGTGCCAGCAGCTTAGGAAGCGGGGGGCGCACCGGGGAGCTGTTTTTT. Translating it yields CASSLGSGGRTGELFF.

This clone was recorded only once. The chain uses TRBV7-2 and TRBJ2-3; D is undetermined. Trimming stripped 1 base from V and 1 base from J, with 9 bases between. In germline, CDR1 is SGHTA, CDR2 FQGNSA. This CDR3 is 15 amino acids long. The DNA of the CDR3 is TGTGCCAGCAGCTTAGAACCTCGGGGCACAGATACGCAGTATTTT. The encoded protein is CASSLEPRGTDTQYF.

This rearrangement joins TRBV6-5 to TRBJ2-5; no clear D. This CDR3 contains 13 residues. V lost 1 base and J 3 bases, leaving 6 bases between the germline ends. In germline, CDR1 is MNHEY, CDR2 SVGAGI. CDR3 sequence (DNA): TGTGCCAGCAGTTACTTGAATAAAGAGACCCAGTACTTC. Protein: CASSYLNKETQYF.

The rearrangement joins TRBV28 to TRBJ2-7, with 10 bases fitting TRBD1. Germline CDR1 is MDHEN and CDR2 is SYDVKM. This CDR3 region has 13 residues. Trimming removed 6 bases from V and 6 bases from J; junction bases left unmatched: 5. The CDR3 DNA follows: TGTGCCAGCAGCTGGGACAGGGGAGGCGAGCAGTACTTC. Its translation: CASSWDRGGEQYF. Variable domain in full (rest from reference TRBV28 and TRBJ2-7): DVKVTQSSRYLVKRTGEKVFLECVQDMDHENMFWYRQDPGLGLRLIYFSYDVKMKEKGDIPEGYSVSREKKERFSLILESASTNQTSMYLCASSWDRGGEQYFGPGTRLTVT.

This chain links TRBV2 with TRBJ2-3; the match to TRBD2 covers 9 bases. The trim removed 5 bases at V and 2 bases at J, leaving 2 bases unmatched. The CDR3 contains 14 residues. CDR1 and CDR2 from the germline V gene are SNHLY and FYNNEI. In nucleotides, the CDR3 is TGTGCCAGCAGTAGCGGGGGGATCACAGATACGCAGTATTTT. This codes for CASSSGGITDTQYF.

The chain joins TRBV9 to TRBJ2-7; D ambiguous. Germline CDR1 is SGDLS and CDR2 is YYNGEE. CDR3 length: 14 residues. Trimming shortened V by 0 bases and J by 4 bases, and 11 bases separated the two germline ends. The CDR3 region is CASSVDPTVYEQYF. The CDR3 region has the DNA TGTGCCAGCAGCGTAGACCCCACAGTTTACGAGCAGTACTTC.

This clone appeared a single time. The chain recombines TRBV5-8 with TRBJ2-7; D remains ambiguous. CDR1 SGHTS and CDR2 YDEGEE come from the germline V gene. CDR3 size: 12 residues. With 1 base removed from V and 3 bases from J, the gap between germline ends came to 5 bases. The CDR3 coding sequence is TGTGCCAGCAGCTTGACGATCTACGAGCAGTACTTC. Translating it yields CASSLTIYEQYF. Full variable domain (remainder filled in from reference TRBV5-8 and TRBJ2-7): EAGVTQSPTHLIKTRGQQATLRCSPISGHTSVYWYQQALGLGLQFLLWYDEGEERNRGNFPPRFSGRQFPNYSSELNVNALELEDSALYLCASSLTIYEQYFGPGTRLTVT.

This chain connects TRBV5-8 to TRBJ1-4; 8 nucleotides match TRBD1. V shed 0 bases, J shed 8 bases, and the junction held 3 bases outside the gene matches. Per the germline V gene, CDR1 is SGHTS and CDR2 is YDEGEE. This CDR3 comprises 14 residues. This CDR3 is CASSLGTGMEKLFF. As DNA, the CDR3 is TGTGCCAGCAGCTTGGGGACAGGGATGGAAAAACTGTTTTTT.

The chain couples TRBV28 to TRBJ2-3, with D perhaps assigned TRBD1 or TRBD2 (5 bases each). There are 16 residues in the CDR3. The V and J ends lost 3 bases and 1 base respectively, with 14 bases between them. The V gene's germline CDR1 is MDHEN and CDR2 SYDVKM. CDR3 nucleotides: TGTGCCAGCAGTTTCTTAGGGGTGGAGGGCACAGATACGCAGTATTTT. It specifies CASSFLGVEGTDTQYF. The variable domain in full, completed from reference TRBV28 and TRBJ2-3, reads DVKVTQSSRYLVKRTGEKVFLECVQDMDHENMFWYRQDPGLGLRLIYFSYDVKMKEKGDIPEGYSVSREKKERFSLILESASTNQTSMYLCASSFLGVEGTDTQYFGPGTRLTVL.

The genes are TRBV27 and TRBJ1-6, with TRBD1 identical over 10 bases. The CDR3 extends over 14 amino acids. Looked up from germline, CDR1 is MNHEY and CDR2 is SMNVEV (reference sequence). The V segment lost 5 bases and the J segment 11 bases; nucleotides outside the gene matches: 6. The CDR3 region is CASSPTGGRAPLHF. The CDR3 coding sequence is TGTGCCAGCAGTCCGACAGGGGGCAGGGCACCCCTCCACTTT.